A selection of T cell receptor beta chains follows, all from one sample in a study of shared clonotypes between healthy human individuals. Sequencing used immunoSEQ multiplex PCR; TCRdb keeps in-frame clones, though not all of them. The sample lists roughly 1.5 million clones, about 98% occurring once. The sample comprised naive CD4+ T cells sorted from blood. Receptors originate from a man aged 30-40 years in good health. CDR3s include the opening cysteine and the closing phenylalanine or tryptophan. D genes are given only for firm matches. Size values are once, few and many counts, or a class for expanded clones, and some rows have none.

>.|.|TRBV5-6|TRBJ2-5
CASSPLNSAAQYF
TGTGCCAGCAGCCCACTCAATTCGGCGGCCCAGTACTTC
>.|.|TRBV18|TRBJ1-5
CASSPSSTGVRNQPQHF
TGTGCCAGCTCACCTTCCTCGACGGGGGTTCGCAATCAGCCCCAGCATTTT
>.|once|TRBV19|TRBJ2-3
CASSIPAGDTQYF
TGTGCCAGTAGTATCCCAGCGGGAGATACGCAGTATTTT
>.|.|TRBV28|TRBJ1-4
CASLGGGSLILGLFF
TGTGCCTCCTTGGGGGGGGGAAGCCTAATACTAGGCTTGTTTTTT
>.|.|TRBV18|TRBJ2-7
CASSTERMGEQYF
TGTGCCAGCTCAACCGAGAGAATGGGCGAGCAGTACTTC
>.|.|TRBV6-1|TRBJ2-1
CASSVEKRNEQFF
TGTGCCAGCAGCGTTGAAAAGAGAAATGAGCAGTTCTTC
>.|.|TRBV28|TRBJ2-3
CASSLYFGGTDTQYF
TGTGCCAGCAGTTTATATTTCGGGGGCACAGATACGCAGTATTTT
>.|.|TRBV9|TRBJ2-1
CASSVNFYNEQFF
TGTGCCAGCAGCGTAAACTTCTACAATGAGCAGTTCTTC
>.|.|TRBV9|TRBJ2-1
CASSEDALTLNEQFF
TGTGCCAGCAGCGAAGACGCTCTAACCTTGAATGAGCAGTTCTTC
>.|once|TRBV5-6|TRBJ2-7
CASSLGGEQYF
TGTGCCAGCAGCTTGGGTGGGGAGCAGTACTTC
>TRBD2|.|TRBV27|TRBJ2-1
CASSLSSSGSPYNEQFF
TGTGCCAGCAGTTTATCGAGTAGCGGGAGTCCTTACAATGAGCAGTTCTTC
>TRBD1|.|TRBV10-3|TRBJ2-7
CAIMRTGDLHEQYF
TGTGCCATCATGCGGACAGGGGATCTCCACGAGCAGTACTTC
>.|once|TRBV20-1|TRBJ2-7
CSARQRYEQYF
TGCAGTGCCAGGCAGCGCTACGAGCAGTACTTC
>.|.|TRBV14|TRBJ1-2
CASSQDGSYGYTF
TGTGCCAGCAGCCAAGATGGGAGTTATGGCTACACCTTC
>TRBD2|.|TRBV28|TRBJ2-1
CASSLGLAGLNEQFF
TGTGCCAGCAGTTTAGGGTTAGCGGGATTAAATGAGCAGTTCTTC
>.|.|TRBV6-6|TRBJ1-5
CASSFQPQHF
TGTGCCAGCAGTTTCCAGCCCCAGCATTTT
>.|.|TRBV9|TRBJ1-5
CASSVAGSNQPQHF
TGTGCCAGCAGCGTAGCCGGGTCCAATCAGCCCCAGCATTTT
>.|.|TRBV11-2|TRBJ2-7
CASSFENQGYEQYF
TGTGCCAGCAGCTTCGAAAATCAGGGCTACGAGCAGTACTTC
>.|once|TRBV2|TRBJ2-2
CASGENTGELFF
TGTGCCAGCGGGGAGAACACCGGGGAGCTGTTTTTT
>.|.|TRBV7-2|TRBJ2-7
CASSLDGTYEQYF
TGTGCCAGCAGCTTAGACGGTACCTACGAGCAGTACTTC
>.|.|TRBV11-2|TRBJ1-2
CASSLNTHYGYTF
TGTGCCAGCAGCTTAAACACCCACTATGGCTACACCTTC
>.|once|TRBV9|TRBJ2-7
CASSASGTSPHEQYF
TGTGCCAGCAGCGCTTCCGGGACTTCCCCCCACGAGCAGTACTTC
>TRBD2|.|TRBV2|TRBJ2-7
CASSPLAGVYEQYF
TGTGCCAGCAGCCCACTAGCGGGAGTTTACGAGCAGTACTTC
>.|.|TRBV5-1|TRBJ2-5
CASSLQPLESRETQYF
TGCGCCAGCAGCTTGCAACCCCTAGAGAGTAGAGAGACCCAGTACTTC
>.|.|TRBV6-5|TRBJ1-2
CASSPSAGTYGYTF
TGTGCCAGCAGTCCCTCGGCGGGTACCTATGGCTACACCTTC
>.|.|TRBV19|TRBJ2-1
CASSIGSSYNEQFF
TGTGCCAGTAGTATTGGTAGCTCCTACAATGAGCAGTTCTTC
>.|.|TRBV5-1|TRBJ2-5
CASRAIEGSETQYF
TGCGCCAGCAGAGCTATAGAGGGATCAGAGACCCAGTACTTC
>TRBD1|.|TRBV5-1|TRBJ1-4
CASSLGWTGGEKLFF
TGCGCCAGCAGCTTGGGTTGGACAGGGGGTGAAAAACTGTTTTTT
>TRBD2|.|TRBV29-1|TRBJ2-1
CSARTGGYNEQFF
TGCAGCGCCCGTACGGGGGGGTACAATGAGCAGTTCTTC
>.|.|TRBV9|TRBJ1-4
CASSAMTDTNEKLFF
TGTGCCAGCAGCGCGATGACAGACACTAATGAAAAACTGTTTTTT